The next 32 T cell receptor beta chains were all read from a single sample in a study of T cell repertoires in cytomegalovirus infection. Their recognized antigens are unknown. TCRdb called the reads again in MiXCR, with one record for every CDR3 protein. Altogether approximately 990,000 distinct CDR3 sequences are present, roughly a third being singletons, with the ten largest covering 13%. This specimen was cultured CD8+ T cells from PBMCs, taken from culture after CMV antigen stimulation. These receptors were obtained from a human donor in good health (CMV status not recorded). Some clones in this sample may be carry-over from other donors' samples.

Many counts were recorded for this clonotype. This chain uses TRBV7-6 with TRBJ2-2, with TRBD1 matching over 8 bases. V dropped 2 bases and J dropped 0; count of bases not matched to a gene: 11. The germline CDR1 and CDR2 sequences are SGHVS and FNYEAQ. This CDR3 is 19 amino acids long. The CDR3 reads CASSLPQGAESTNTGELFF. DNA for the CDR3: TGTGCCAGCAGCTTACCCCAGGGGGCAGAATCGACGAACACCGGGGAGCTGTTTTTT.

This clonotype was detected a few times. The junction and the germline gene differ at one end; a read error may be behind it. CDR3: CASSPARWTGTSNTGELFF. The CDR3 DNA reads as TGTGCTAGCAGCCCGGCTAGATGGACTGGGACGTCGAACACCGGGGAGCTGTTTTTT. The chain joins TRBV7-7 to TRBJ2-2; possibly TRBD1 or TRBD2 for D (5 bases each). The germline CDR1 and CDR2 sequences are SSHAT and FNYEAQ (reference sequence). This CDR3 spans 19 amino acids.

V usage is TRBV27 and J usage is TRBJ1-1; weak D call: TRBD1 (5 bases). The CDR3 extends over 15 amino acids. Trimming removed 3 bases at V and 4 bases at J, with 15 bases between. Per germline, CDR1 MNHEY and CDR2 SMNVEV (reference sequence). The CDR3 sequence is CASSLGQRLLTEAFF. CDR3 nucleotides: TGTGCCAGCAGTTTGGGGCAAAGACTTCTCACTGAAGCTTTCTTT.

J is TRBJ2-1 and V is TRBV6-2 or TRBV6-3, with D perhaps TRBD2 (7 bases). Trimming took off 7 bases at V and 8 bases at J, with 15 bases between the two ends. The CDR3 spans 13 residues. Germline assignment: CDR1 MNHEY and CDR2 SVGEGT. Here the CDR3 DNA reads TGTGCCAGCAAACGTGGGGGGGCCGATGAGCAGTTCTTC. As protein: CASKRGGADEQFF.

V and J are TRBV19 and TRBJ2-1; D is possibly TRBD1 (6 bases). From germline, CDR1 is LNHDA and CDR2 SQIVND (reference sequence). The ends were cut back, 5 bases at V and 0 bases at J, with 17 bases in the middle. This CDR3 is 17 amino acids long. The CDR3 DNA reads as TGTGCCAGTAGTTGGACAGTTTCCCAAAGCTCCTACAATGAGCAGTTCTTC. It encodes CASSWTVSQSSYNEQFF.

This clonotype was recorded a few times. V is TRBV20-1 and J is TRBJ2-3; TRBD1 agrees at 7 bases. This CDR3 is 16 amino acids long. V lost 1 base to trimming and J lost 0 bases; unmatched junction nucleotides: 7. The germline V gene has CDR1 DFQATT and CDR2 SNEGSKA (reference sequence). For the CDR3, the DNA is TGCAGTGCTAGAGGCAGGGGGATACAAAGCACAGATACGCAGTATTTT. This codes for CSARGRGIQSTDTQYF.

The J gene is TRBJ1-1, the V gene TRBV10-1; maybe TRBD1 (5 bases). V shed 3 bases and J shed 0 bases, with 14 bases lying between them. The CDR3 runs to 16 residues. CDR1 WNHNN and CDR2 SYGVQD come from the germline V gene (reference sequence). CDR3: CASSDHRTSMNTEAFF. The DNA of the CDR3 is TGCGCCAGCAGTGACCACAGGACAAGTATGAACACTGAAGCTTTCTTT.

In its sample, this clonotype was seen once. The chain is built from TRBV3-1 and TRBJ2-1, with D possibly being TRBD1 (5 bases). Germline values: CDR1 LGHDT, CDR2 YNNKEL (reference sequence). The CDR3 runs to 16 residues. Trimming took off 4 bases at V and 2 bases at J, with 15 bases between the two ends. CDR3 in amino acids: CASSPQGSLTYNEQFF. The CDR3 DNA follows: TGTGCCAGCAGCCCTCAGGGTTCTTTAACCTACAATGAGCAGTTCTTC.

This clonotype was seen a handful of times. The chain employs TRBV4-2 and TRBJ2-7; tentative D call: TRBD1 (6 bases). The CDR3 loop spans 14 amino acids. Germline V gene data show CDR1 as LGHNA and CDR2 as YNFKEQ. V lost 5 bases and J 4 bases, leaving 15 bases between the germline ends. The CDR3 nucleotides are TGTGCCAGCAGCATTCGACAGGCCGTGTACGAGCAGTACGTC. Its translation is CASSIRQAVYEQYV.

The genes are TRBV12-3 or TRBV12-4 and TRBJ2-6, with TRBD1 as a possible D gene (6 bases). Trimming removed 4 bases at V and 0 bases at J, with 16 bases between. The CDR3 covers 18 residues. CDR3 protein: CASSSSGTFPSGANVLTF. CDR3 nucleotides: TGTGCCAGCAGTTCCTCCGGGACATTTCCCTCTGGGGCCAACGTCCTGACTTTC.

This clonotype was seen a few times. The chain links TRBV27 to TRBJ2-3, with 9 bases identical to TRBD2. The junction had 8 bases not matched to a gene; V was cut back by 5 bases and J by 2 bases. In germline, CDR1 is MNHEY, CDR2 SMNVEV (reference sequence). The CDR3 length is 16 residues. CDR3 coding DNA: TGTGCCAGCAGTACGACTAGCGGCTTTTACACAGATACGCAGTATTTT. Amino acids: CASSTTSGFYTDTQYF.

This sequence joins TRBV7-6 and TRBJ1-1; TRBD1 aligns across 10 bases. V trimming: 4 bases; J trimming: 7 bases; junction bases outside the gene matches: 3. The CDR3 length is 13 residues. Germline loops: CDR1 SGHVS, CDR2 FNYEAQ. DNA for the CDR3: TGTGCCAGCAGCTCGACAGGGGGCGGTGAAGCTTTCTTT. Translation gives CASSSTGGGEAFF.

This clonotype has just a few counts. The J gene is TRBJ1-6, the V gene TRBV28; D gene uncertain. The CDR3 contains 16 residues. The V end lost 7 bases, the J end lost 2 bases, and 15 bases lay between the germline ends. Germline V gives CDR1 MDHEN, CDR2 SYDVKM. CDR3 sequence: CASTADRITYNSPLHF. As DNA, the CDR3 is TGTGCCAGCACCGCCGATCGCATCACCTATAATTCACCCCTCCACTTT.

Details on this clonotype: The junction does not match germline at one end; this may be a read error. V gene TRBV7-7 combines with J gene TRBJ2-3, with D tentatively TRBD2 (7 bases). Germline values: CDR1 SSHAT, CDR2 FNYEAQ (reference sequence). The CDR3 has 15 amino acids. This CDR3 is CASSWRGRSTDTQYF. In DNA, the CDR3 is TGTGCTAGCAGCTGGCGGGGGCGGAGCACAGATACGCAGTATTTT. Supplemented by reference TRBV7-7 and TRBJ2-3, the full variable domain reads GAGVSQSPRYKVTKRGQDVTLRCDPISSHATLYWYQQALGQGPEFLTYFNYEAQPDKSGLPSDRFSAERPEGSISTLTIQRTEQRDSAMYRCASSWRGRSTDTQYFGPGTRLTVL.

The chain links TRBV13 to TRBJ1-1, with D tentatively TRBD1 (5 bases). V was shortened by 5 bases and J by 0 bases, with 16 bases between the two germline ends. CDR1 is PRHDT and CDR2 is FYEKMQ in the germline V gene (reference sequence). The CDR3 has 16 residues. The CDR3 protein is CASSPLGDRMNTEAFF. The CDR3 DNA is TGTGCCAGCAGCCCCTTGGGGGATAGAATGAACACTGAAGCTTTCTTT.

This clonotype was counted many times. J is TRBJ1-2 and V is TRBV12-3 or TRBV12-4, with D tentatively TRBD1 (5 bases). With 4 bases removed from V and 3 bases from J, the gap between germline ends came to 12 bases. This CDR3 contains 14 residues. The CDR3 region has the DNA TGTGCCAGCAGTTCGGGACCGCTAGACTATGGCTACACCTTC. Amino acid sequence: CASSSGPLDYGYTF.

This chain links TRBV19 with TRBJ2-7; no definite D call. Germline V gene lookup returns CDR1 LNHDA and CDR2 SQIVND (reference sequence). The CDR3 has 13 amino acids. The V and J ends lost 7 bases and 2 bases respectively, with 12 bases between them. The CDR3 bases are TGTGCCAGTATTGGGCGTCCAACCTACGAGCAGTACTTC. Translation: CASIGRPTYEQYF.

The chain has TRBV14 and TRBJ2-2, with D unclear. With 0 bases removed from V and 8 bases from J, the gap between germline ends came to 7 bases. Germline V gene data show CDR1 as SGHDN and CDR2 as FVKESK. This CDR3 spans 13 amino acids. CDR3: CASSQDARGELFF. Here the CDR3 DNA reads TGTGCCAGCAGCCAAGATGCACGAGGGGAGCTGTTTTTT.

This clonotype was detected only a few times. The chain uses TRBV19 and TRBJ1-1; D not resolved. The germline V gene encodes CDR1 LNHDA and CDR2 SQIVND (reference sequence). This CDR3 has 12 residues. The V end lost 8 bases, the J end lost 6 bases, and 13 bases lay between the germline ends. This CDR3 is CASVGGFSEAFF. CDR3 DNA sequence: TGTGCCAGTGTGGGCGGGTTCTCTGAAGCTTTCTTT.

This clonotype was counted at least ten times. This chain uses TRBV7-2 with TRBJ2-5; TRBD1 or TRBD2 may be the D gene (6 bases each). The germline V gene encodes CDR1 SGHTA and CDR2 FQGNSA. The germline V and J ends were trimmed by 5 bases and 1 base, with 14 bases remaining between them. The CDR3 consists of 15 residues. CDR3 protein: CASSEGGGPQETQYF. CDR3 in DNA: TGTGCCAGCAGCGAAGGAGGGGGGCCCCAAGAGACCCAGTACTTC.

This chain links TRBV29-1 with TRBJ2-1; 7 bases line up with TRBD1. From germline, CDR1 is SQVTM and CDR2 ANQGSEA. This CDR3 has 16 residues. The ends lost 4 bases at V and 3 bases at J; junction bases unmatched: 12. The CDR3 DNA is TGCAGCGTTGTGTTATACGGCCAGGGGGACTACAATGAGCAGTTCTTC. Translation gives CSVVLYGQGDYNEQFF.

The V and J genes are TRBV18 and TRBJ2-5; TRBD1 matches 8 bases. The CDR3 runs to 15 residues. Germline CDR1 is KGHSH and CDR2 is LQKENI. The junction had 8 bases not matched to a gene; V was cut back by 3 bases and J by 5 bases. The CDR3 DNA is TGTGCCAGCTCACCCGCGACAGGGGAGGTGGAGACCCAGTACTTC. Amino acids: CASSPATGEVETQYF.

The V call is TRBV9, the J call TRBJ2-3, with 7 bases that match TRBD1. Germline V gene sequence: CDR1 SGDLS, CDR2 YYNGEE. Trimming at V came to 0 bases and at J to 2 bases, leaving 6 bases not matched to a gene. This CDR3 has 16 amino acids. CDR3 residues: CASSVVAGGTTDTQYF. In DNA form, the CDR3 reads TGTGCCAGCAGCGTAGTGGCAGGGGGAACCACAGATACGCAGTATTTT. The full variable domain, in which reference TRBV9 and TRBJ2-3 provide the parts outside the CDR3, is DSGVTQTPKHLITATGQRVTLRCSPRSGDLSVYWYQQSLDQGLQFLIQYYNGEERAKGNILERFSAQQFPDLHSELNLSSLELGDSALYFCASSVVAGGTTDTQYFGPGTRLTVL.

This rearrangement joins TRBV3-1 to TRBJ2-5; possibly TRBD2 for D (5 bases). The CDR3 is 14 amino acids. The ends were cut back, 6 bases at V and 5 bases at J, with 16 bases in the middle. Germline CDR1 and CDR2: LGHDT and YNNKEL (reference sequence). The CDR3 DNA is TGTGCCAGCAGGCTAGAGCGGCGGGTGGAGACCCAGTACTTC. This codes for CASRLERRVETQYF.

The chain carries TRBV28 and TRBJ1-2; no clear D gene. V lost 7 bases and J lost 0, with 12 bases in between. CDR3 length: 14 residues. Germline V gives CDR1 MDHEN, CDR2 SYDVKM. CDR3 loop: CASIPVGTNYGYTF. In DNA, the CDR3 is TGTGCCAGCATTCCCGTCGGGACTAACTATGGCTACACCTTC.

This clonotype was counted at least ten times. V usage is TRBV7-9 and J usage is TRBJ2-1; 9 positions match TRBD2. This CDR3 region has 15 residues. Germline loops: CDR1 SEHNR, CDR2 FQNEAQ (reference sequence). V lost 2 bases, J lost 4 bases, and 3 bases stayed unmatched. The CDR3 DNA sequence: TGTGCCAGCAGCTTAATAGCGGGGGTTTACAATGAGCAGTTCTTC. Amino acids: CASSLIAGVYNEQFF.

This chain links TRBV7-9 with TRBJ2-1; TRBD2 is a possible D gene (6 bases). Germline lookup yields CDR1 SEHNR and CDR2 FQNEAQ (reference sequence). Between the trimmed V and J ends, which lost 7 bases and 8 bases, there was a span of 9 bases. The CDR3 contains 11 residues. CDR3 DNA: TGTGCCAGCACCCCGGGGGATGAGCAGTTCTTC. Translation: CASTPGDEQFF.

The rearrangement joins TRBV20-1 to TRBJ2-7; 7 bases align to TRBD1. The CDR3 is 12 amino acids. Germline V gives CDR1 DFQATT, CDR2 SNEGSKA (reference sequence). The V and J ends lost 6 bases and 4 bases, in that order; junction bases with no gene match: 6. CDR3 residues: CSAKEQGYEQYF. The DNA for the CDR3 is TGCAGTGCAAAAGAACAGGGGTACGAGCAGTACTTC.

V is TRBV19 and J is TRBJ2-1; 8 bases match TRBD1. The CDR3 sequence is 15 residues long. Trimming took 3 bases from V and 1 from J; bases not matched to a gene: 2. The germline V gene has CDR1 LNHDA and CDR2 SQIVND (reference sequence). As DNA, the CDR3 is TGTGCCAGTAGTATCCACAGGGGGTCCTACAATGAGCAGTTCTTC. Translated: CASSIHRGSYNEQFF.

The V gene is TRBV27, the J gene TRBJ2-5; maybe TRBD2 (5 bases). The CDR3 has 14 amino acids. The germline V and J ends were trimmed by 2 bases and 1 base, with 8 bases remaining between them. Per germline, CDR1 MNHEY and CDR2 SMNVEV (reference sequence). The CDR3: CASSLRGFQETQYF. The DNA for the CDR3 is TGTGCCAGCAGTTTAAGAGGGTTCCAAGAGACCCAGTACTTC.

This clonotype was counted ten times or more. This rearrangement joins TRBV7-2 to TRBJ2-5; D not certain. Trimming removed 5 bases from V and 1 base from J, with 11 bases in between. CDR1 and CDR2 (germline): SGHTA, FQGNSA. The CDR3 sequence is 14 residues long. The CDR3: CASSPLGAQETQYF. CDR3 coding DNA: TGTGCCAGCAGCCCATTAGGAGCCCAAGAGACCCAGTACTTC.

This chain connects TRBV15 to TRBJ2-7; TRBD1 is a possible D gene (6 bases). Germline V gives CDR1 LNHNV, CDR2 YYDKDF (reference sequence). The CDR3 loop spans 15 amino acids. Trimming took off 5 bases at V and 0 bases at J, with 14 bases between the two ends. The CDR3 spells CATSPDRLVSYEQYV. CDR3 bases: TGTGCCACCAGCCCTGACAGGCTCGTCTCCTACGAGCAGTACGTC.